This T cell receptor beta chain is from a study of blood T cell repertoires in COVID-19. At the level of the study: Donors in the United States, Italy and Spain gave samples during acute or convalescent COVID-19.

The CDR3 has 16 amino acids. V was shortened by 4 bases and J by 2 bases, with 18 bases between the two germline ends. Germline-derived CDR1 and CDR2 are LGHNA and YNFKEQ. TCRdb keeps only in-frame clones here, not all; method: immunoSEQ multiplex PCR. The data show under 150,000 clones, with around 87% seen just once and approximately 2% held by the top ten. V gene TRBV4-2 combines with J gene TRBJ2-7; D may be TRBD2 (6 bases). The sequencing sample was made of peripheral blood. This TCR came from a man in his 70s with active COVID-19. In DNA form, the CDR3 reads TGTGCCAGCAGCCCCCAGTCCGCAGGGAGGACCTACGAGCAGTACTTC. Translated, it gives CASSPQSAGRTYEQYF.